The next 5 T cell receptor beta chains were all read from a single sample in a study of blood T cell repertoires in COVID-19. Data came from immunoSEQ multiplex PCR; TCRdb stores just in-frame clones and leaves some out. The sample holds over 120,000 clones, about 79% seen once. Sequenced input: peripheral blood. These receptors originate from a man in his 60s with active or convalescent COVID-19.

The rearrangement links TRBV29-1 to TRBJ1-1; D might be TRBD1 (5 bases). Germline CDR1 is SQVTM and CDR2 is ANQGSEA. V lost 6 bases and J lost 2, with 16 bases in between. The CDR3 consists of 14 residues. As DNA, the CDR3 is TGCAGCGTATATTTGGACAAAGTAAACACTGAAGCTTTCTTT. It specifies CSVYLDKVNTEAFF.

This clone appeared once. The gene calls are TRBV6-1 and TRBJ1-5; weak D call: TRBD1 (5 bases). Germline values: CDR1 MNHNS, CDR2 SASEGT. The CDR3 consists of 15 residues. Trimming took off 2 bases at V and 6 bases at J, with 14 bases between the two ends. The CDR3 nucleotides are TGTGCCAGCAGTGAACTTCCAGGGACTTCTCAGCCCCAGCATTTT. Translated: CASSELPGTSQPQHF.

This chain connects TRBV14 to TRBJ1-2, with 7 nucleotides matching TRBD1. The CDR3 covers 16 residues. Losses at the gene ends were 1 base for V and 4 bases for J; bases not matched to a gene: 9. Germline V CDR1 and CDR2: SGHDN, FVKESK. The CDR3 reads CASSQGQGGISYGYTF. The CDR3 DNA sequence: TGTGCCAGCAGCCAAGGGCAGGGGGGCATAAGCTATGGCTACACCTTC. Full variable domain (rest looked up from reference TRBV14 and TRBJ1-2): EAGVTQFPSHSVIEKGQTVTLRCDPISGHDNLYWYRRVMGKEIKFLLHFVKESKQDESGMPNNRFLAERTGGTYSTLKVQPAELEDSGVYFCASSQGQGGISYGYTFGSGTRLTVV.

The sample holds one count of this clone. The chain uses TRBV3-1 (or the pseudogene TRBV3-2) and TRBJ1-1; the D is unclear. From germline, CDR1 is LGHDT and CDR2 YNNKEL (reference sequence). Trimming removed 2 bases from V and 1 base from J, with 5 bases in between. The CDR3 is 13 residues long. CDR3 DNA: TGTGCCAGCAGCCAAAACAAGAACACTGAAGCTTTCTTT. It translates to CASSQNKNTEAFF.

J is TRBJ2-6 and V is TRBV5-1; D perhaps matches TRBD2 (6 bases). CDR1 SGHRS and CDR2 YFSETQ come from the germline V gene. The germline V and J ends were trimmed by 4 bases and 2 bases, with 16 bases remaining between them. This CDR3 spans 17 amino acids. CDR3 DNA: TGCGCCAGCAGCCCCGTTGGAGGGGAGACTGGGGCCAACGTCCTGACTTTC. Protein sequence: CASSPVGGETGANVLTF.